The TCR beta chain under discussion was sequenced for a study of blood T cell repertoires in COVID-19. The repertoire was sequenced with immunoSEQ multiplex PCR; TCRdb's copy has only in-frame clones and lacks some. The sample shows roughly 180,000 clones, nearly 80% of them seen only once. Trimming took 7 bases from V and 6 from J, leaving 12 bases between them. Germline values: CDR1 SEHNR, CDR2 FQNEAQ (reference sequence). The CDR3 sequence is 13 residues long. Sequenced input: PBMCs or T cells enriched from blood (not recorded which). The TCR was taken from a man aged 55 to 70 who had been exposed to COVID-19. The chain recombines TRBV7-9 with TRBJ2-2, with D possibly matching TRBD2 (5 bases). CDR3 loop: CASTQDFSGELFF. CDR3 nucleotides: TGTGCCAGCACCCAGGACTTTTCCGGGGAGCTGTTTTTT.